This passage covers 16 T cell receptor beta chains from one sample sequenced in a study of Ad26.COV2.S vaccination and SARS-CoV-2 variants. This table comes from immunoSEQ multiplex PCR, and its TCRdb copy is limited to in-frame clones, with some not included. The sample contains about 460,000 clones, roughly 87% of which appear only once. Noted treatment: approximately 18 received Ad26.COV2.S at low or high dose, single or two shots; 5 received placebo; per-sample allocation not given. Day 63 following the first vaccine or placebo injection was when the samples were taken. Source: peripheral blood, taken in a trial of Ad26.COV2.S vaccine versus placebo. Receptor source: a person between 18 and 60 years old who received the Ad26.COV2.S COVID-19 vaccine or a placebo.

DNA of the CDR3: TGTGCCAGCAGCCAACACGTAAGCGGGATGTCCTACAATGAGCAGTTCTTC. Encoded protein: CASSQHVSGMSYNEQFF. The chain carries TRBV14 and TRBJ2-1, with 7 bases identical to TRBD2. The CDR3 extends over 17 amino acids. The trim removed 2 bases at V and 1 base at J, leaving 8 bases unmatched. Germline CDR1 is SGHDN and CDR2 is FVKESK.

This CDR3 is CASSEFKDRFYEQYF. The CDR3 bases are TGTGCCAGCAGCGAGTTTAAGGACCGCTTCTACGAGCAGTACTTC. The chain employs TRBV4-2 and TRBJ2-7; D is uncertain. The CDR3 length is 15 residues. Trimming pared 5 bases from V and 3 bases from J, leaving 17 bases between. Germline V lookup: CDR1 LGHNA, CDR2 YNFKEQ.

The chain recombines TRBV27 with TRBJ1-1; D remains ambiguous. The CDR3 sequence is 14 residues long. Trimming shortened V by 6 bases and J by 4 bases, and 15 bases separated the two germline ends. The germline CDR1 and CDR2 sequences are MNHEY and SMNVEV (reference sequence). CDR3 sequence: CASSHYTSGTEAFF. DNA for the CDR3: TGTGCCAGCAGCCATTACACCTCGGGCACTGAAGCTTTCTTT.

V gene TRBV27 combines with J gene TRBJ2-7; 11 nucleotides align to TRBD2. This CDR3 comprises 15 residues. Germline V gene sequence: CDR1 MNHEY, CDR2 SMNVEV (reference sequence). V lost 1 base, J lost 4 bases, and 3 bases stayed unmatched. The CDR3 coding sequence is TGTGCCAGCAGTTTATTGGGACTAGCGGCTTACGAGCAGTACTTC. This encodes CASSLLGLAAYEQYF.

This clone was picked up one time. This chain connects TRBV19 to TRBJ2-2; D uncertain. Germline values: CDR1 LNHDA, CDR2 SQIVND (reference sequence). Trimming stripped 5 bases from V and 13 bases from J, with 20 bases between. There are 14 residues in the CDR3. This chain's CDR3 is CASSLRVDADVLFF. The CDR3 bases are TGTGCCAGTAGTCTTCGGGTCGACGCGGACGTGCTGTTTTTT.

The CDR3: CASSFDRGTEAFF. The CDR3, as DNA: TGTGCCAGCAGTTTCGACCGAGGCACTGAAGCTTTCTTT. The chain is built from TRBV7-9 and TRBJ1-1, with D unresolved. V dropped 6 bases and J dropped 4 bases, with 12 bases sitting between them. Germline V gene lookup returns CDR1 SEHNR and CDR2 FQNEAQ (reference sequence). The CDR3 is made up of 13 amino acids.

The chain employs TRBV3-1 (or the pseudogene TRBV3-2) and TRBJ2-1, with 14 bases lining up with TRBD2. Germline lookup yields CDR1 LGHDT and CDR2 YNNKEL (reference sequence). This CDR3 spans 17 amino acids. Trimming at V came to 4 bases and at J to 6 bases, leaving 8 bases not matched to a gene. The CDR3 nucleotides are TGTGCCAGCAGCCCTGGACTAGCGGGGGGCAGGGTCAATGAGCAGTTCTTC. This translates into CASSPGLAGGRVNEQFF.

This clone occurred once. The rearrangement uses TRBV6-1 and TRBJ2-7; 15 nucleotides line up with TRBD2. V dropped 4 bases and J dropped 1; count of bases not matched to a gene: 2. Germline V CDR1 and CDR2: MNHNS, SASEGT. The CDR3 covers 16 residues. CDR3: CASSVGLAGGSYEQYF. The CDR3 coding sequence is TGTGCCAGCAGTGTGGGACTAGCGGGGGGTTCCTACGAGCAGTACTTC.

This clone was detected once. The rearrangement uses TRBV7-6 and TRBJ1-6; D is ambiguous. The CDR3 consists of 18 residues. CDR1 and CDR2 (germline): SGHVS, FNYEAQ. The ends were cut back, 1 base at V and 0 bases at J, with 13 bases in the middle. CDR3 protein: CASSLGPPLGSYNSPLHF. Written as DNA, the CDR3 is TGTGCCAGCAGCTTAGGCCCCCCACTTGGCTCCTATAATTCACCCCTCCACTTT.

This clone has only a few counts. The genes are TRBV10-3 and TRBJ2-7; 12 positions match TRBD2. CDR3 length equals 13 residues. The germline CDR1 and CDR2 sequences are ENHRY and SYGVKD. Trimming cost V 8 bases and J 5 bases; bases outside gene matches: 4. In nucleotides, the CDR3 is TGTGCCATCGGCACTAGCGGGAGGAACGAGCAGTACTTC. Its translation is CAIGTSGRNEQYF.

V gene TRBV7-9 combines with J gene TRBJ1-1, with TRBD1 matching over 9 bases. Germline V CDR1 and CDR2: SEHNR, FQNEAQ (reference sequence). The V gene end was trimmed by 5 bases and the J gene end by 0 bases; junction bases not matched to a gene: 7. The CDR3 totals 16 residues. CDR3 sequence reads: CASSPRGQGLNTEAFF. Here the CDR3 DNA reads TGTGCCAGCAGCCCCCGAGGACAGGGGTTGAACACTGAAGCTTTCTTT. Full variable domain (missing parts from reference TRBV7-9 and TRBJ1-1): DTGVSQNPRHKITKRGQNVTFRCDPISEHNRLYWYRQTLGQGPEFLTYFQNEAQLEKSRLLSDRFSAERPKGSFSTLEIQRTEQGDSAMYLCASSPRGQGLNTEAFFGQGTRLTVV.

The chain uses TRBV28 and TRBJ2-7, with D uncertain. Trimming pared 1 base from V and 3 bases from J, leaving 4 bases between. The CDR3 loop spans 12 amino acids. Germline loops: CDR1 MDHEN, CDR2 SYDVKM. The CDR3 nucleotides are TGTGCCAGCAGTTTATTTAACTACGAGCAGTACTTC. It encodes CASSLFNYEQYF.

This sequence joins TRBV6-2 or TRBV6-3 and TRBJ1-6; 8 nucleotides match TRBD1. Germline V gene data show CDR1 as MNHEY and CDR2 as SVGEGT. V lost 0 bases to trimming and J lost 7 bases; unmatched junction nucleotides: 2. This CDR3 has 15 amino acids. The CDR3 sequence is CASSYSTGVNSPLHF. The CDR3 DNA reads TGTGCCAGCAGTTACTCGACAGGGGTCAATTCACCCCTCCACTTT.

V and J are TRBV19 and TRBJ1-5, with a tentative D call TRBD1 (5 bases). The V and J ends lost 4 bases and 1 base respectively, with 11 bases between them. The CDR3 has 15 residues. Germline lookup yields CDR1 LNHDA and CDR2 SQIVND (reference sequence). CDR3 in DNA: TGTGCCAGTAGTACCAGGGTCTGGAGCAATCAGCCCCAGCATTTT. Its translation: CASSTRVWSNQPQHF.

The rearrangement joins TRBV15 to TRBJ2-7; unclear D gene. The CDR3 is 12 residues long. With 5 bases removed from V and 4 bases from J, the gap between germline ends came to 9 bases. CDR1 is LNHNV, CDR2 YYDKDF, per germline (reference sequence). The CDR3 sequence is CATSGRDYEQYF. The CDR3 bases are TGTGCCACCAGCGGTAGAGATTACGAGCAGTACTTC.

This clone was seen only once. The V call is TRBV20-1, the J call TRBJ1-6, with D hard to call. The CDR3 spans 11 residues. Trimming took 1 base from V and 9 from J, leaving 4 bases between them. From germline, CDR1 is DFQATT and CDR2 SNEGSKA (reference sequence). This CDR3 is CSARVGSPLHF. As DNA, the CDR3 is TGCAGTGCTAGAGTGGGTTCACCCCTCCACTTT.